Below are 9 T cell receptor beta chains sequenced from a single sample in a study of CD8 T cells in Susac syndrome. Random hexamers primed reverse transcription of about 0.45 to 1 ug RNA. Each CDR3 protein gets one entry after TCRdb re-called the immunoSEQ multiplex PCR reads with MiXCR. Among tens of thousands of distinct CDR3 sequences listed, 90% to 97% were seen once. The sample consisted of CD8+ T cells from PBMCs. The receptors stem from a human donor with Susac syndrome.

This clonotype was counted between two and nine times. V usage is TRBV20-1 and J usage is TRBJ2-7, with D possibly being TRBD1 (6 bases). The CDR3 totals 14 residues. Germline-derived CDR1 and CDR2 are DFQATT and SNEGSKA (reference sequence). Deletions cut 3 bases from V and 9 bases from J, with 21 bases between. The CDR3 DNA reads TGCAGTGCTAGGAAGGGGGTTCAGGTAGGAGTGCAGTACTTC. The encoded protein is CSARKGVQVGVQYF.

This clonotype has just a few counts. This chain joins TRBV12-3 or TRBV12-4 and TRBJ1-1; TRBD1 aligns across 7 bases. Germline trimming cut 4 bases from V and 5 bases from J; bases unmatched to any gene: 4. CDR3 length equals 13 residues. CDR3 sequence: CASSSRGGTEAFF. The CDR3 nucleotides are TGTGCCAGCAGTTCCAGGGGGGGTACTGAAGCTTTCTTT.

CDR3 region: CASNLAGVHTGELFF. In nucleotides, the CDR3 is TGTGCCAGCAACCTAGCGGGGGTCCACACCGGGGAGCTGTTTTTT. The chain recombines TRBV6-2 or TRBV6-3 with TRBJ2-2; TRBD2 agrees at 10 bases. V was pared by 7 bases and J by 3 bases, with 5 bases of the junction left unmatched. The CDR3 contains 15 residues. Per the germline V gene, CDR1 is MNHEY and CDR2 is SVGEGT.

The chain has TRBV30 and TRBJ2-5; D not resolved. The length of the CDR3 is 15 residues. The germline V gene has CDR1 GTSNPN and CDR2 SVGIG (reference sequence). Trimming took 2 bases from V and 4 from J, leaving 17 bases between them. This chain's CDR3 is CAWSPDRAGRETQYF. The DNA for the CDR3 is TGTGCCTGGAGTCCAGACCGCGCTGGGCGAGAGACCCAGTACTTC. Based on the CDR3 plus reference TRBV30 and TRBJ2-5, the full variable domain is SQTIHQWPATLVQPVGSPLSLECTVEGTSNPNLYWYRQAAGRGLQLLFYSVGIGQISSEVPQNLSASRPQDRQFILSSKKLLLSDSGFYLCAWSPDRAGRETQYFGPGTRLLVL.

The DNA for the CDR3 is TGTGCCAGCAGTGAGAGCAATCAGCCCCAGCATTTT. Translated, it gives CASSESNQPQHF. This chain joins TRBV27 and TRBJ1-5; no definite D call. The V gene lost 5 bases and the J gene lost 1 base, with 3 bases spanning the gap. Germline-derived CDR1 and CDR2 are MNHEY and SMNVEV (reference sequence). CDR3 length equals 12 residues.

V and J are TRBV9 and TRBJ1-5; 9 nucleotides line up with TRBD1. V dropped 3 bases and J dropped 2; count of bases not matched to a gene: 3. Germline CDR1 SGDLS, CDR2 YYNGEE. CDR3 length: 15 residues. DNA of the CDR3: TGTGCCAGCAGCGCGGGACAGGGTGGCAATCAGCCCCAGCATTTT. Protein sequence: CASSAGQGGNQPQHF.

The chain has TRBV7-9 and TRBJ2-3; D is uncertain. Trimming removed 2 bases at V and 7 bases at J, with 4 bases between. The CDR3 is made up of 11 amino acids. CDR1 is SEHNR and CDR2 is FQNEAQ in the germline V gene (reference sequence). CDR3 nucleotides: TGTGCCAGCAGCTTAACGAATACGCAGTATTTT. This encodes CASSLTNTQYF.

This chain joins TRBV30 and TRBJ1-6; D might be TRBD1 (6 bases). V was trimmed by 2 bases and J by 9 bases, leaving 14 bases between them. This CDR3 region has 14 residues. The germline CDR1 and CDR2 sequences are GTSNPN and SVGIG (reference sequence). Here the CDR3 reads CAWSLGGRGSPLHF. The CDR3 DNA follows: TGTGCCTGGAGTTTAGGGGGGCGCGGTTCACCCCTCCACTTT.

The rearrangement uses TRBV28 and TRBJ1-1, with D unclear. The CDR3 has 14 amino acids. V was cut by 3 bases and J by 1 base, with 9 bases left in between. The germline CDR1 and CDR2 sequences are MDHEN and SYDVKM. CDR3 residues: CASSFRTRNTEAFF. The CDR3, as DNA: TGTGCCAGCAGTTTCAGGACGAGGAACACTGAAGCTTTCTTT.